What follows are 21 T cell receptor beta chains derived from one specimen sequenced in a study of control samples from healthy donors and cancer patients. Profiled with immunoSEQ multiplex PCR; TCRdb holds only in-frame clones, not every one. The table records fewer than 150,000 clones, approximately 91% of them present only once. The sequenced sample was blood. All receptors come from a woman aged 18-29 years in good health.

The V and J genes are TRBV7-9 and TRBJ2-3; 7 nucleotides agree with TRBD1. This CDR3 contains 16 residues. Germline V gene sequence: CDR1 SEHNR, CDR2 FQNEAQ (reference sequence). Trimming at V came to 5 bases and at J to 4 bases, leaving 12 bases not matched to a gene. The CDR3 reads CASSPRDSSLSDTQYF. Written as DNA, the CDR3 is TGTGCCAGCAGCCCACGGGACAGCTCCCTCTCAGATACGCAGTATTTT.

The J gene is TRBJ2-2, the V gene TRBV3-1 (or the pseudogene TRBV3-2); D might be TRBD2 (6 bases). Germline V gives CDR1 LGHDT, CDR2 YNNKEL (reference sequence). V was trimmed by 4 bases and J by 4 bases, leaving 16 bases between them. This CDR3 is built from 16 residues. The CDR3 DNA reads TGTGCCAGCAGCCCCGGGACTGGACCCCCCACCGGGGAGCTGTTTTTT. It is translated as CASSPGTGPPTGELFF.

J is TRBJ2-1 and V is TRBV27; TRBD2 is a possible D gene (5 bases). CDR1 MNHEY and CDR2 SMNVEV come from the germline V gene (reference sequence). The V end was cut by 4 bases, the J end by 7 bases, with 14 bases between. The CDR3 totals 14 residues. CDR3 DNA sequence: TGTGCCAGCAGTTCCACTCTAGCCCAGAATGAGCAGTTCTTC. It translates to CASSSTLAQNEQFF.

The chain has TRBV5-1 and TRBJ2-7; 7 nucleotides match TRBD1. J gave up 3 bases and V 0 bases, and 3 bases lay outside the gene matches. The CDR3 runs 14 residues. The germline gives CDR1 SGHRS, CDR2 YFSETQ. CDR3 sequence (DNA): TGCGCCAGCAGCTTGGGGACAGGTTACTACGAGCAGTACTTC. It translates to CASSLGTGYYEQYF.

This chain uses TRBV4-3 with TRBJ1-1; D is undetermined. Germline CDR1 and CDR2: LGHNA and YSLEER. CDR3 length: 15 amino acids. With 4 bases removed from V and 0 bases from J, the gap between germline ends came to 12 bases. The CDR3 region has the DNA TGCGCCAGCAGCCCAGACCCGTGGGTGAACACTGAAGCTTTCTTT. Encoded protein: CASSPDPWVNTEAFF.

The V and J genes are TRBV3-1 (or the pseudogene TRBV3-2) and TRBJ2-5, with 8 bases aligning to TRBD1. V was clipped by 1 base and J by 4 bases; unmatched bases: 8. Germline lookup yields CDR1 LGHDT and CDR2 YNNKEL (reference sequence). The length of the CDR3 is 16 residues. CDR3 sequence: CASSQGGQGAGETQYF. The CDR3 DNA reads TGTGCCAGCAGCCAAGGTGGCCAGGGGGCTGGAGAGACCCAGTACTTC.

V gene TRBV18 combines with J gene TRBJ1-5; D is undetermined. The CDR3 has 14 amino acids. Germline V gene sequence: CDR1 KGHSH, CDR2 LQKENI. V was cut by 2 bases and J by 2 bases, with 7 bases left in between. Written as DNA, the CDR3 is TGTGCCAGCTCACCAAACAGCGGCAATCAGCCCCAGCATTTT. As protein: CASSPNSGNQPQHF.

CDR3 nucleotide sequence: TGTGCCAGCAGTGTGGGACTAGCGGGATTTTTGGAGCAGTACTTC. It codes for CASSVGLAGFLEQYF. The rearrangement uses TRBV2 and TRBJ2-7; 13 bases agree with TRBD2. V lost 4 bases, J lost 7 bases, and 7 bases stayed unmatched. The CDR3 loop spans 15 amino acids. The germline V gene has CDR1 SNHLY and CDR2 FYNNEI.

The chain joins TRBV6-6 to TRBJ2-2; D is unclear. The CDR3 is made up of 14 amino acids. The V end lost 11 bases, the J end lost 0 bases, and 13 bases lay between the germline ends. Germline V gene data show CDR1 as MNHNY and CDR2 as SVGAGI (reference sequence). CDR3 sequence reads: CASAWVPNTGELFF. The CDR3 nucleotides are TGTGCCTCTGCCTGGGTACCGAACACCGGGGAGCTGTTTTTT.

Notes on this clone: A read error may account for a junction end that differs from germline. This rearrangement joins TRBV6-4 to TRBJ1-5, with D hard to call. CDR3 length equals 14 residues. Germline assignment: CDR1 MRHNA and CDR2 SNTAGT. The CDR3, as DNA: TGTGCCAGCCCAGTGACTGCGATCTTTTTAACCTGGAATTTT. This gives the protein CASPVTAIFLTWNF.

J is TRBJ1-2 and V is TRBV24-1; maybe TRBD1 (5 bases). Germline V gives CDR1 KGHDR, CDR2 SFDVKD. V lost 2 bases and J lost 4, with 13 bases in between. There are 15 residues in the CDR3. Here the CDR3 DNA reads TGTGCCACCAGTGATTCGGGGACCGAAGTCTATGGCTACACCTTC. It codes for CATSDSGTEVYGYTF.

V usage is TRBV5-4 and J usage is TRBJ2-5, with 8 bases matching TRBD2. The junction had 2 bases not matched to a gene; V was cut back by 4 bases and J by 3 bases. CDR3 length: 13 residues. From germline, CDR1 is SGHNT and CDR2 YYREEE (reference sequence). Here the CDR3 DNA reads TGTGCCAGCAGCGGGCGGGGGGAAGAGACCCAGTACTTC. It encodes CASSGRGEETQYF. The entire variable domain, with the rest obtained from reference TRBV5-4 and TRBJ2-5, is as follows: ETGVTQSPTHLIKTRGQQVTLRCSSQSGHNTVSWYQQALGQGPQFIFQYYREEENGRGNFPPRFSGLQFPNYSSELNVNALELDDSALYLCASSGRGEETQYFGPGTRLLVL.

The chain has TRBV30 and TRBJ2-1; no reliable D call. Trimming shortened V by 3 bases and J by 8 bases, and 11 bases separated the two germline ends. The germline gives CDR1 GTSNPN, CDR2 SVGIG (reference sequence). This CDR3 has 12 residues. The CDR3 region is CAWRGGGDEQFF. The CDR3 DNA follows: TGTGCCTGGAGAGGCGGTGGGGATGAGCAGTTCTTC.

In nucleotides, the CDR3 is TGTGCCACCAGTGACTACGGGACAGCCTATGGCTACACCTTC. It translates to CATSDYGTAYGYTF. The V gene is TRBV24-1, the J gene TRBJ1-2; 7 positions match TRBD1. V trimming: 4 bases; J trimming: 4 bases; junction bases outside the gene matches: 5. Germline lookup yields CDR1 KGHDR and CDR2 SFDVKD. The CDR3 loop spans 14 amino acids.

This sequence joins TRBV29-1 and TRBJ2-3; a weak D match, TRBD1 (7 bases). V dropped 7 bases and J dropped 0 bases, with 11 bases sitting between them. The CDR3 extends over 13 amino acids. Germline V gene lookup returns CDR1 SQVTM and CDR2 ANQGSEA. CDR3 sequence reads: CSGRGPSTDTQYF. The CDR3 nucleotides are TGCAGCGGGAGGGGGCCGAGCACAGATACGCAGTATTTT.

This chain joins TRBV7-9 and TRBJ1-2; D call uncertain. This CDR3 spans 15 amino acids. Germline V gene sequence: CDR1 SEHNR, CDR2 FQNEAQ (reference sequence). V was cut by 0 bases and J by 4 bases, with 12 bases left in between. CDR3 DNA sequence: TGTGCCAGCAGCTTAGCGGGGAATCCCCTCTATGGCTACACCTTC. Its protein is CASSLAGNPLYGYTF.

This clone has only one observation. The chain is built from TRBV7-2 and TRBJ2-5; 11 nucleotides match TRBD1. After removal of 6 bases from V and 5 bases from J, the junction contained 14 bases not matched to a gene. The length of the CDR3 is 17 residues. Germline V gives CDR1 SGHTA, CDR2 FQGNSA. The CDR3 reads CASRAKGQGVPRETQYF. The CDR3 DNA reads as TGTGCCAGCAGGGCTAAGGGACAGGGGGTCCCCCGGGAGACCCAGTACTTC.

The chain has TRBV5-5 and TRBJ1-1; D ambiguous. The CDR3 extends over 14 amino acids. Between the trimmed V and J ends, which lost 1 base and 1 base, there was a span of 8 bases. Germline-derived CDR1 and CDR2 are SGHKS and YYEKEE (reference sequence). The CDR3 coding sequence is TGTGCCAGCAGCTTGTTGATGAGGAACACTGAAGCTTTCTTT. This sequence encodes CASSLLMRNTEAFF.

The V gene is TRBV24-1, the J gene TRBJ2-7, with D tentatively TRBD2 (5 bases). V lost 5 bases to trimming and J lost 5 bases, with 12 bases between them. Germline V gene sequence: CDR1 KGHDR, CDR2 SFDVKD. This CDR3 is 13 amino acids long. The CDR3 DNA is TGTGCCACCAGTGCCCGGGAAACCAACGAGCAGTACTTC. Encoded protein: CATSARETNEQYF.

The genes are TRBV27 and TRBJ2-2; D tentatively reads TRBD1 or TRBD2 (7 bases each). Germline V lookup: CDR1 MNHEY, CDR2 SMNVEV (reference sequence). V was trimmed by 7 bases and J by 9 bases, leaving 27 bases between them. CDR3 length: 17 residues. CDR3 DNA sequence: TGTGCCAGCACCCCCCCTCTGCAGGGGGGGGGTCAGTGGGAGCTGTTTTTT. This encodes CASTPPLQGGGQWELFF.

V usage is TRBV30 and J usage is TRBJ2-3; D may be TRBD2 (5 bases). Germline CDR1 is GTSNPN and CDR2 is SVGIG (reference sequence). The CDR3 consists of 15 residues. V lost 2 bases and J lost 6, with 18 bases in between. This CDR3 is CAWSPGLKDGDTQYF. The DNA of the CDR3 is TGTGCCTGGAGTCCCGGACTGAAGGATGGGGATACGCAGTATTTT.